This T cell receptor beta chain was identified in a study of blood T cell repertoires in COVID-19. On the study more broadly: COVID-19 samples collected from the United States, Italy and Spain covered acute and convalescent phases. PBMCs, B-cell-depleted T cells, or T cells were the source of the cDNA or gDNA that made up the material.

Worth noting for this clone: The limits of the CDR3 on the DNA are not certain, so only TCRdb's listed CDR3 is given.

The CDR3 has 14 amino acids, counting both end residues. Per the germline V gene, CDR1 is MNHEY and CDR2 is SVGAGI. Generated by immunoSEQ multiplex PCR, the TCRdb table keeps only in-frame clones and is missing some. The data hold 370,000 or so clones, with 81% observed a single time. V usage is TRBV6-5 and J usage is TRBJ2-7; TRBD1, as called in the table, went unchecked against the DNA. Sequencing input: peripheral blood. The source is a human donor with acute or convalescent COVID-19. The donor label of this sample is uncertain. CDR3 residues: CASSSSGQIYEQYF.